Shown below are 10 T cell receptor beta chains from a single sample sequenced in a study of beta chain features in type 1 diabetes. No antigen has been identified for these receptors. The isolated RNA, all of it, was reverse transcribed, so expressed TCRB transcripts were what got sequenced. The repertoire was sequenced with immunoSEQ multiplex PCR; TCRdb's copy has only in-frame clones and lacks some. Of about 650,000 clones listed, under 15% are singletons. Points from the study as a whole: Type 1 diabetes patients had TCRB CDR3s that were shorter (moderately but significantly so) in all four CD4+ subsets.

The sequenced material came from naive CD4+ T cells from blood. The receptor set was obtained from a man aged 30 to 39 with type 1 diabetes.

This clone showed up just a few times. This chain joins TRBV7-9 and TRBJ2-5; D is perhaps TRBD2 (7 bases). This CDR3 is 15 amino acids long. Germline lookup yields CDR1 SEHNR and CDR2 FQNEAQ (reference sequence). The V end lost 4 bases, the J end lost 3 bases, and 15 bases lay between the germline ends. This CDR3 reads CASSYGGGHEETQYF. CDR3 coding DNA: TGTGCCAGCAGCTACGGCGGGGGACACGAAGAGACCCAGTACTTC. Based on the CDR3 plus reference TRBV7-9 and TRBJ2-5, the full variable domain is DTGVSQNPRHKITKRGQNVTFRCDPISEHNRLYWYRQTLGQGPEFLTYFQNEAQLEKSRLLSDRFSAERPKGSFSTLEIQRTEQGDSAMYLCASSYGGGHEETQYFGPGTRLLVL.

This clone was seen more than once but under ten times. The CDR3 protein is CASSPGLAAYNEQFF. The DNA of the CDR3 is TGTGCCAGCAGCCCCGGGCTAGCGGCCTACAATGAGCAGTTCTTC. This chain uses TRBV9 with TRBJ2-1; 7 positions match TRBD2. The V and J ends lost 4 bases and 2 bases, in that order; junction bases with no gene match: 6. This CDR3 is built from 15 residues. The germline V gene encodes CDR1 SGDLS and CDR2 YYNGEE.

This clone was detected a few times. This rearrangement joins TRBV30 to TRBJ1-4; 10 nucleotides agree with TRBD1. Germline-derived CDR1 and CDR2 are GTSNPN and SVGIG (reference sequence). V dropped 0 bases and J dropped 4; count of bases not matched to a gene: 11. This CDR3 has 18 amino acids. CDR3 coding DNA: TGTGCCTGGAGTGTTATCGCTTACGGGACAGGGGTTAATGAAAAACTGTTTTTT. Its protein is CAWSVIAYGTGVNEKLFF.

This chain uses TRBV7-8 with TRBJ1-2, with a possible D match to TRBD1 (6 bases). Germline-derived CDR1 and CDR2 are SGHVS and FQNEAQ. The CDR3 is 15 residues long. The V end was cut by 5 bases, the J end by 2 bases, with 15 bases between. CDR3 sequence reads: CASSLRTEDNYGYTF. The CDR3 DNA sequence: TGTGCCAGCAGCCTTCGGACAGAAGACAACTATGGCTACACCTTC.

Only a few counts were recorded for this clone. The chain joins TRBV7-9 to TRBJ2-2; the match to TRBD2 covers 9 bases. This CDR3 has 16 amino acids. Trimming at V came to 5 bases and at J to 2 bases, leaving 6 bases not matched to a gene. From germline, CDR1 is SEHNR and CDR2 FQNEAQ (reference sequence). CDR3 DNA: TGTGCCAGCAGCAGTGGACTAGCGAGTAACACCGGGGAGCTGTTTTTT. This sequence encodes CASSSGLASNTGELFF.

This clone was recorded a few times. CDR3 sequence reads: CAWSVHSDSDSPLHF. The CDR3 bases are TGTGCCTGGAGTGTACACAGCGACAGCGATTCACCCCTCCACTTT. This chain uses TRBV30 with TRBJ1-6, with D perhaps TRBD1 (5 bases). The CDR3 is 15 residues long. V gave up 0 bases and J gave up 8 bases, with 14 bases separating them. CDR1 and CDR2 (germline): GTSNPN, SVGIG (reference sequence). The full variable domain, in which reference TRBV30 and TRBJ1-6 provide the parts outside the CDR3, is SQTIHQWPATLVQPVGSPLSLECTVEGTSNPNLYWYRQAAGRGLQLLFYSVGIGQISSEVPQNLSASRPQDRQFILSSKKLLLSDSGFYLCAWSVHSDSDSPLHFGNGTRLTVT.

This clone has just a few counts. The rearrangement uses TRBV14 and TRBJ1-2; the D is unclear. The germline CDR1 and CDR2 sequences are SGHDN and FVKESK. This CDR3 comprises 15 residues. Trimming shortened V by 4 bases and J by 3 bases, and 15 bases separated the two germline ends. The chain's CDR3 is CASSRLGLRDYGYTF. CDR3 nucleotides: TGTGCCAGCAGCCGACTAGGCCTCCGGGACTATGGCTACACCTTC.

V and J are TRBV11-2 and TRBJ1-2; 7 bases are shared with TRBD1. The V gene's germline CDR1 is SGHAT and CDR2 FQNNGV. J gave up 4 bases and V 4 bases, and 9 bases lay outside the gene matches. This CDR3 has 15 amino acids. The CDR3 reads CASSWDSRTGYGYTF. DNA of the CDR3: TGTGCCAGCAGCTGGGACAGCCGCACCGGCTATGGCTACACCTTC. The variable domain in full, with the rest retrieved from reference TRBV11-2 and TRBJ1-2, is EAGVAQSPRYKIIEKRQSVAFWCNPISGHATLYWYQQILGQGPKLLIQFQNNGVVDDSQLPKDRFSAERLKGVDSTLKIQPAKLEDSAVYLCASSWDSRTGYGYTFGSGTRLTVV.

This clone was found a few times. The gene calls are TRBV7-7 and TRBJ2-3; D not resolved. From germline, CDR1 is SSHAT and CDR2 FNYEAQ (reference sequence). Trimming cost V 5 bases and J 2 bases, with 8 bases left between them. The CDR3 is 13 amino acids. CDR3 sequence: CASSPGTTDTQYF. The CDR3 DNA reads TGTGCCAGCAGCCCAGGAACCACAGATACGCAGTATTTT.

The chain joins TRBV9 to TRBJ2-5, with D perhaps matching TRBD2 (5 bases). The V gene's germline CDR1 is SGDLS and CDR2 YYNGEE. Trimming cost V 4 bases and J 1 base, with 8 bases left between them. CDR3 length equals 13 residues. CDR3 protein: CASSSGSQETQYF. The CDR3 DNA reads TGTGCCAGCAGCTCGGGGTCCCAAGAGACCCAGTACTTC.